The text below deals with one TCR beta chain. Its specificity is not known. These data belong to a study of OX40 agonist ivuxolimab in advanced cancers. The table came from immunoSEQ multiplex PCR; TCRdb's copy has only in-frame clones and leaves some out. The table shows 55,000 to 90,000 clones, with approximately 80% occurring only once. V was pared by 6 bases and J by 6 bases, with 1 base of the junction left unmatched. Germline loops: CDR1 ENHRY, CDR2 SYGVKD. CDR3 length: 14 residues. Study outcomes and limitations: In general, CD8+ T cells held more expanded clones than CD4+ did, on average.

The material sequenced was CD4+ or CD8+ T cells sorted from blood, taken in a trial of the OX40 agonist ivuxolimab. The J gene is TRBJ1-6, the V gene TRBV10-3, with 11 bases aligning to TRBD1. This TCR came from an adult with an advanced solid tumor such as melanoma, head and neck, liver or kidney cancer. CDR3 in amino acids: CAIRGQGVNSPLHF. DNA for the CDR3: TGTGCCATCAGGGGACAGGGGGTTAATTCACCCCTCCACTTT.